Listed here are 25 T cell receptor beta chains from one sample, sequenced in a study of early T cells in non-severe SARS-CoV-2 infection. TCRdb ran MiXCR on the 5' RACE reads and lists one entry per CDR3 protein. The table lists 50,000 to 60,000 distinct CDR3 sequences, 11% of them singletons. The specimen was whole blood. The receptors shown here come from an adult who was a healthcare worker with PCR-confirmed SARS-CoV-2 infection or an uninfected control (not recorded which).

The chain combines TRBV27 with TRBJ1-1; 7 nucleotides line up with TRBD1. Losses at the gene ends were 5 bases for V and 1 base for J; bases not matched to a gene: 7. CDR1 and CDR2 from the germline V gene are MNHEY and SMNVEV (reference sequence). The CDR3 sequence is 15 residues long. The CDR3 coding sequence is TGTGCCAGCAGTCTTTACAGGGGAGGGAACACTGAAGCTTTCTTT. The encoded protein is CASSLYRGGNTEAFF.

A few counts support this clonotype. The gene calls are TRBV20-1 and TRBJ1-6, with D maybe TRBD1 (6 bases). CDR1 and CDR2 (germline): DFQATT, SNEGSKA (reference sequence). Trimming took off 1 base at V and 4 bases at J, with 14 bases between the two ends. This CDR3 has 16 residues. CDR3 in amino acids: CSARVPGHMYNSPLHF. CDR3 nucleotide sequence: TGCAGTGCTAGAGTTCCGGGACATATGTATAATTCACCCCTCCACTTT.

V is TRBV20-1 and J is TRBJ1-4; D possibly corresponds to TRBD1 (5 bases). CDR1 is DFQATT, CDR2 SNEGSKA, per germline (reference sequence). This CDR3 is built from 13 residues. With 3 bases removed from V and 8 bases from J, the gap between germline ends came to 13 bases. CDR3 residues: CSARQVGGEKLFF. CDR3 nucleotide sequence: TGCAGTGCTAGGCAGGTTGGGGGAGAAAAACTGTTTTTT.

This clonotype was seen many times. The rearrangement uses TRBV20-1 and TRBJ2-1; D gene uncertain. The ends were cut back, 0 bases at V and 0 bases at J, with 9 bases in the middle. The germline V gene encodes CDR1 DFQATT and CDR2 SNEGSKA (reference sequence). The CDR3 spans 15 residues. This CDR3 is CSARDPSASYNEQFF. The CDR3 DNA follows: TGCAGTGCTAGAGATCCAAGCGCCTCCTACAATGAGCAGTTCTTC.

This clonotype was counted a few times. The CDR3 DNA reads as TGCGCCAGCAGCTCGACAGGGGGTAGGAATGAAAAACTGTTTTTT. It encodes CASSSTGGRNEKLFF. The chain uses TRBV5-1 and TRBJ1-4, with 9 bases that match TRBD1. CDR1 is SGHRS and CDR2 is YFSETQ in the germline V gene. The V segment lost 3 bases and the J segment 5 bases; nucleotides outside the gene matches: 5. The CDR3 extends over 15 amino acids.

This chain links TRBV20-1 with TRBJ1-2; D is ambiguous. The CDR3 sequence is 15 residues long. Germline CDR1 is DFQATT and CDR2 is SNEGSKA (reference sequence). Between the trimmed V and J ends, which lost 3 bases and 4 bases, there was a span of 18 bases. Here the CDR3 reads CSASKAAPQVYGYTF. DNA for the CDR3: TGCAGTGCTAGTAAGGCGGCACCCCAGGTCTATGGCTACACCTTC.

The chain couples TRBV7-9 to TRBJ2-7; D is possibly TRBD2 (6 bases). This CDR3 comprises 13 residues. CDR1 and CDR2 (germline): SEHNR, FQNEAQ (reference sequence). V was pared by 6 bases and J by 7 bases, with 16 bases between. The CDR3 is CASSPGPGGEQYF. CDR3 DNA: TGTGCCAGCAGTCCTGGACCTGGGGGGGAGCAGTACTTC.

This clonotype was counted a single time. This chain uses TRBV20-1 with TRBJ1-1, with 7 bases matching TRBD1. This CDR3 has 15 residues. V lost 5 bases to trimming and J lost 1 base; unmatched junction nucleotides: 10. From germline, CDR1 is DFQATT and CDR2 SNEGSKA (reference sequence). CDR3: CSAFRDSYTNTEAFF. CDR3 DNA sequence: TGCAGTGCTTTCCGGGACAGCTACACGAACACTGAAGCTTTCTTT.

This clonotype has only a few counts. V gene TRBV29-1 combines with J gene TRBJ2-7; D possibly matches TRBD1 or TRBD2 (5 bases each). Germline CDR1 SQVTM, CDR2 ANQGSEA. The CDR3 runs to 11 residues. V lost 7 bases and J lost 9, with 16 bases in between. CDR3 in amino acids: CSAQGAIGQYF. In nucleotides, the CDR3 is TGCAGCGCTCAGGGAGCGATTGGGCAGTACTTC.

The genes are TRBV28 and TRBJ2-5; D may be TRBD1 or TRBD2 (5 bases each). The CDR3 has 11 residues. Germline CDR1 reads MDHEN; CDR2 reads SYDVKM. V was cut by 4 bases and J by 5 bases, with 5 bases left in between. CDR3 region: CASSWGETQYF. The CDR3 DNA follows: TGTGCCAGCAGTTGGGGGGAGACCCAGTACTTC.

This clonotype was picked up many times. The J gene is TRBJ1-4, the V gene TRBV12-3 or TRBV12-4; no clear D. Trimming cost V 6 bases and J 7 bases, with 6 bases left between them. This CDR3 spans 11 amino acids. This CDR3 is CASSRGEKLFF. CDR3 coding DNA: TGTGCCAGCAGCCGGGGTGAAAAACTGTTTTTT.

V and J are TRBV5-6 and TRBJ2-7; possibly TRBD1 or TRBD2 for D (6 bases each). CDR3 size: 14 residues. Trimming took 2 bases from V and 2 from J, leaving 11 bases between them. CDR1 and CDR2 from the germline V gene are SGHDT and YYEEEE. CDR3 in DNA: TGTGCCAGCAGCTTCTTTAGGGGGGCCTACGAGCAGTACTTC. This sequence encodes CASSFFRGAYEQYF.

Ten or more counts support this clonotype. This chain uses TRBV27 with TRBJ2-7; TRBD1 matches at 9 bases. This CDR3 is 16 amino acids long. The germline gives CDR1 MNHEY, CDR2 SMNVEV (reference sequence). Trimming took 4 bases from V and 7 from J; bases not matched to a gene: 14. The DNA for the CDR3 is TGTGCCAGCAGTTCCACACCGGGACAGGGTATCGAGGAGCAGTACTTC. Translation gives CASSSTPGQGIEEQYF.

This rearrangement joins TRBV7-2 to TRBJ2-5, with D possibly matching TRBD2 (6 bases). This CDR3 is 15 amino acids long. V was shortened by 6 bases and J by 1 base, with 15 bases between the two germline ends. The germline V gene encodes CDR1 SGHTA and CDR2 FQGNSA. CDR3 bases: TGTGCCAGCAGTTCCTGGAGGGGCAGCCAAGAGACCCAGTACTTC. This codes for CASSSWRGSQETQYF.

In this sample, this clonotype turned up a few times. The chain combines TRBV5-6 with TRBJ1-5; D possibly corresponds to TRBD1 (5 bases). The germline V gene has CDR1 SGHDT and CDR2 YYEEEE. V lost 0 bases and J lost 3, with 7 bases in between. This CDR3 has 14 residues. In nucleotides, the CDR3 is TGTGCCAGCAGCTTGGGCAGGGACAATCAGCCCCAGCATTTT. This encodes CASSLGRDNQPQHF.

Only a few counts were recorded for this clonotype. The rearrangement links TRBV7-6 to TRBJ1-1; D gene uncertain. The germline CDR1 and CDR2 sequences are SGHVS and FNYEAQ. This CDR3 is 16 amino acids long. V dropped 2 bases and J dropped 5 bases, with 18 bases sitting between them. The CDR3 DNA is TGTGCCAGCAGCTTACCCCCCTCTGGAGTTCCGACTGAAGCTTTCTTT. This sequence encodes CASSLPPSGVPTEAFF.

Only a few counts were recorded for this clonotype. The rearrangement links TRBV7-2 to TRBJ2-1; tentatively, D is TRBD2 (5 bases). Germline CDR1 and CDR2: SGHTA and FQGNSA. The CDR3 totals 14 residues. V dropped 5 bases and J dropped 4 bases, with 12 bases sitting between them. DNA of the CDR3: TGTGCCAGCAGCCCAGACTATACTTACAATGAGCAGTTCTTC. Amino acids: CASSPDYTYNEQFF.

V gene TRBV5-8 combines with J gene TRBJ2-4, with 12 nucleotides matching TRBD1. This CDR3 has 17 residues. Per germline, CDR1 SGHTS and CDR2 YDEGEE. With 4 bases clipped from V and 5 bases from J, the junction kept 10 bases outside the gene matches. CDR3 DNA sequence: TGTGCCAGCAGCCCGAACCGGGACAGGGGGCCTCAAAACATTCAGTACTTC. Protein: CASSPNRDRGPQNIQYF. The full variable domain, completed using reference TRBV5-8 and TRBJ2-4, is EAGVTQSPTHLIKTRGQQATLRCSPISGHTSVYWYQQALGLGLQFLLWYDEGEERNRGNFPPRFSGRQFPNYSSELNVNALELEDSALYLCASSPNRDRGPQNIQYFGAGTRLSVL.

This clonotype has a handful of counts. The V and J genes are TRBV28 and TRBJ2-7; D tentatively reads TRBD1 or TRBD2 (5 bases each). The V and J ends lost 7 bases and 3 bases respectively, with 16 bases between them. The CDR3 consists of 14 residues. CDR1 is MDHEN, CDR2 SYDVKM, per germline. Here the CDR3 reads CASNSPGRLYEQYF. As DNA, the CDR3 is TGTGCCAGCAACAGCCCGGGACGACTCTACGAGCAGTACTTC.

A few counts support this clonotype. The rearrangement joins TRBV6-2 or TRBV6-3 to TRBJ2-1, with D hard to call. Germline V CDR1 and CDR2: MNHEY, SVGEGT. The CDR3 runs to 13 residues. Trimming removed 8 bases at V and 5 bases at J, with 13 bases between. CDR3: CASSRGSNNEQFF. CDR3 sequence (DNA): TGTGCCAGCTCCCGAGGCTCAAACAATGAGCAGTTCTTC.

The V gene is TRBV10-3, the J gene TRBJ2-7; a possible D gene is TRBD1 (5 bases). The V gene lost 0 bases and the J gene lost 9 bases, with 18 bases spanning the gap. CDR1 is ENHRY, CDR2 SYGVKD, per germline. The CDR3 loop spans 15 amino acids. In DNA, the CDR3 is TGTGCCATCAGTGAGTCTGGCAGGGCGTTAGGTGGGCAGTACTTC. Encoded protein: CAISESGRALGGQYF.

This clonotype was found many times. The chain is built from TRBV9 and TRBJ2-5; a weak D match, TRBD2 (5 bases). This CDR3 is built from 14 residues. The ends were cut back, 0 bases at V and 5 bases at J, with 11 bases in the middle. Germline loops: CDR1 SGDLS, CDR2 YYNGEE. The CDR3 reads CASSVELAQETQYF. The CDR3, as DNA: TGTGCCAGCAGCGTAGAGCTAGCCCAGGAGACCCAGTACTTC.

This clonotype appeared many times. The rearrangement links TRBV9 to TRBJ2-3, with D hard to call. Germline V lookup: CDR1 SGDLS, CDR2 YYNGEE. The CDR3 extends over 13 amino acids. The V and J ends lost 0 bases and 2 bases respectively, with 4 bases between them. The CDR3 DNA reads TGTGCCAGCAGCGTAGCGGTCACAGATACGCAGTATTTT. It is translated as CASSVAVTDTQYF. The full variable domain, its missing parts supplied by reference TRBV9 and TRBJ2-3, is DSGVTQTPKHLITATGQRVTLRCSPRSGDLSVYWYQQSLDQGLQFLIQYYNGEERAKGNILERFSAQQFPDLHSELNLSSLELGDSALYFCASSVAVTDTQYFGPGTRLTVL.

This clonotype was observed once. This chain connects TRBV28 to TRBJ1-2; possible D gene TRBD1, 6 bases. Per germline, CDR1 MDHEN and CDR2 SYDVKM. The CDR3 totals 14 residues. Trimming stripped 7 bases from V and 4 bases from J, with 16 bases between. CDR3 protein: CASTLEGGAYGYTF. The CDR3 DNA sequence: TGTGCCAGCACCCTAGAAGGGGGGGCCTATGGCTACACCTTC.

At least ten counts were recorded for this clonotype. The chain carries TRBV6-6 and TRBJ2-3, with TRBD2 matching 7 bases. J was trimmed by 3 bases and V by 6 bases; bases with no gene match: 6. Germline V gives CDR1 MNHNY, CDR2 SVGAGI (reference sequence). This CDR3 is 14 amino acids long. DNA of the CDR3: TGTGCCAGCAGAACTAGGGGAGGGACAGATACGCAGTATTTT. As protein: CASRTRGGTDTQYF.